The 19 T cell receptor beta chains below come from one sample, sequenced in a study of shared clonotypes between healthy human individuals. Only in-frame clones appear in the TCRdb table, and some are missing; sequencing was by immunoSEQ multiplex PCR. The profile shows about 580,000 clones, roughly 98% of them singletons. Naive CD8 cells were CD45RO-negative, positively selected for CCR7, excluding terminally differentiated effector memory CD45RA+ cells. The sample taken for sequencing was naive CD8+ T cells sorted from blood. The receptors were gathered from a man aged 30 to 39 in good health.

The CDR3 nucleotides are TGTGCCAGCAGCCGGAGCAGGGGACGTAGCACAGATACGCAGTATTTT. It specifies CASSRSRGRSTDTQYF. The chain links TRBV11-2 to TRBJ2-3, with a weak D call TRBD1 (6 bases). There are 16 residues in the CDR3. The V gene lost 5 bases and the J gene lost 0 bases, with 15 bases spanning the gap. Germline-derived CDR1 and CDR2 are SGHAT and FQNNGV.

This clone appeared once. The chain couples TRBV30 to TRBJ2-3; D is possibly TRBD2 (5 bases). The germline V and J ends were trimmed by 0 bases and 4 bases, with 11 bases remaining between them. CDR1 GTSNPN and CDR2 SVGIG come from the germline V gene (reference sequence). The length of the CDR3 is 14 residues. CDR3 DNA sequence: TGTGCCTGGAGTGTAGCTAGCCGGGCAGATACGCAGTATTTT. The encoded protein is CAWSVASRADTQYF.

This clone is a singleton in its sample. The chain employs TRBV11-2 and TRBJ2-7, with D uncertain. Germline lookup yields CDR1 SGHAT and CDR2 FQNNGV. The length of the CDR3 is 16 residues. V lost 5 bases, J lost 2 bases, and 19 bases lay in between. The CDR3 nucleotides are TGTGCCAGCAGCCACCCTGACGGGTTTTCGCCCTACGAGCAGTACTTC. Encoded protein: CASSHPDGFSPYEQYF. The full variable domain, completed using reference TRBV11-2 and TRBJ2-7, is EAGVAQSPRYKIIEKRQSVAFWCNPISGHATLYWYQQILGQGPKLLIQFQNNGVVDDSQLPKDRFSAERLKGVDSTLKIQPAKLEDSAVYLCASSHPDGFSPYEQYFGPGTRLTVT.

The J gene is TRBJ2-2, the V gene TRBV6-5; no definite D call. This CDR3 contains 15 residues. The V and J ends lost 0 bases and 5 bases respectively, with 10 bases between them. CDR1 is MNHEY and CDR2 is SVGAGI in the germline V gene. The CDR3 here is CASSYSPGITGELFF. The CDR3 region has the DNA TGTGCCAGCAGTTACTCGCCTGGAATTACCGGGGAGCTGTTTTTT.

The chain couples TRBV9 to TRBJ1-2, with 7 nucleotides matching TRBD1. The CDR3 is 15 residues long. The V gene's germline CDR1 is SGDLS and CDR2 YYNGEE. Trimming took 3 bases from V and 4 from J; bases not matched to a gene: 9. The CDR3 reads CASSALRGQSYGYTF. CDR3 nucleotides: TGTGCCAGCAGCGCGTTACGGGGACAGAGCTATGGCTACACCTTC.

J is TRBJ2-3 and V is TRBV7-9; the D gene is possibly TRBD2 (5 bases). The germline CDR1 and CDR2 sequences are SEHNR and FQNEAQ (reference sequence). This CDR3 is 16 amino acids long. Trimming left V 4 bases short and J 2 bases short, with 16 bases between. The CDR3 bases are TGTGCCAGCAGCTGGGATCCGGGAAACCCCACAGATACGCAGTATTTT. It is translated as CASSWDPGNPTDTQYF.

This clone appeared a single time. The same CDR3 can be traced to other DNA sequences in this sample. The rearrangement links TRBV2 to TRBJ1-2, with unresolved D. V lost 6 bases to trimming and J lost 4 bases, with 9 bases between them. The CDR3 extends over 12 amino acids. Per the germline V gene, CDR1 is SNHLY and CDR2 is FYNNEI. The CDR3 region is CASRGTAYGYTF. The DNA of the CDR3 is TGTGCCAGCAGGGGAACAGCCTATGGCTACACCTTC.

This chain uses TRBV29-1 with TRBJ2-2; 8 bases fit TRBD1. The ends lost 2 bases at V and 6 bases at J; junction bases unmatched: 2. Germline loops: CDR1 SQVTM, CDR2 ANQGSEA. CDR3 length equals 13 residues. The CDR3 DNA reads TGCAGCGTTGAACAGGGGGCTGCCGGGGAGCTGTTTTTT. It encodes CSVEQGAAGELFF.

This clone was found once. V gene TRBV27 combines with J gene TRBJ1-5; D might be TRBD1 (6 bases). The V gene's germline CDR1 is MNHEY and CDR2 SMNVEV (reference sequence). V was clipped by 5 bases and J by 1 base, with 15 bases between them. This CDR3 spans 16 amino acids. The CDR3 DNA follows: TGTGCCAGCAGTCCAGGGACACCAAGAAGCAATCAGCCCCAGCATTTT. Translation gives CASSPGTPRSNQPQHF.

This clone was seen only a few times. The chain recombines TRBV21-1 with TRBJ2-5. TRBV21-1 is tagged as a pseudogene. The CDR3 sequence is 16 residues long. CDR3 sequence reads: CASSIRQGGNQETQYF. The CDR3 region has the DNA TGTGCCAGCAGCATACGACAGGGAGGGAACCAAGAGACCCAGTACTTC.

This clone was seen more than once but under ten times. CDR3 DNA sequence: TGCGCCAGCAGCCAATTTCTGGGGGGAAGCAATCAGCCCCAGCATTTT. Amino acids: CASSQFLGGSNQPQHF. The J gene is TRBJ1-5, the V gene TRBV4-3, with a possible D match to TRBD1 (5 bases). The CDR3 consists of 16 residues. V was shortened by 2 bases and J by 1 base, with 12 bases between the two germline ends. The germline CDR1 and CDR2 sequences are LGHNA and YSLEER.

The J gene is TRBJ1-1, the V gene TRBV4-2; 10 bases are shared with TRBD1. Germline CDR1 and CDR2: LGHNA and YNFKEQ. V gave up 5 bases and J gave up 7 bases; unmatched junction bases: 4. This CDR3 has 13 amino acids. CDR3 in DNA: TGTGCCAGCAGCAAGACAGGGGGCGGTGAAGCTTTCTTT. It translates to CASSKTGGGEAFF.

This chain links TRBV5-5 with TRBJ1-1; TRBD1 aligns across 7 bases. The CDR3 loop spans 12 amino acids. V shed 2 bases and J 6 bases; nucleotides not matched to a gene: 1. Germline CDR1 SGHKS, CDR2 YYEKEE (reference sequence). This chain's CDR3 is CASSLQGPEAFF. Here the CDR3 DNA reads TGTGCCAGCAGCTTACAGGGGCCTGAAGCTTTCTTT.

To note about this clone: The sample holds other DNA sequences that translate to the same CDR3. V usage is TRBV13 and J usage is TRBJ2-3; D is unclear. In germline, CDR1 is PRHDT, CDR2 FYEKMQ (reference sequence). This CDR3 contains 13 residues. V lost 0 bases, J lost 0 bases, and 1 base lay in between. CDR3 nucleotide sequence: TGTGCCAGCAGCTTAGGTAGCACAGATACGCAGTATTTT. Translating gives CASSLGSTDTQYF.

The CDR3 DNA reads TGCGCCAGCAGCTCCCCATTGGACAGGGGCCAGACCCAGTACTTC. It encodes CASSSPLDRGQTQYF. This chain links TRBV5-1 with TRBJ2-5, with 9 bases identical to TRBD1. Germline values: CDR1 SGHRS, CDR2 YFSETQ. The V segment lost 3 bases and the J segment 6 bases; nucleotides outside the gene matches: 9. The CDR3 contains 15 residues.

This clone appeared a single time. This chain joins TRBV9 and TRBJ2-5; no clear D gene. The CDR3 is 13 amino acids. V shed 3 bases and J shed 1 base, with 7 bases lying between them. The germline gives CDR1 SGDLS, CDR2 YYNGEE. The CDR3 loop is CASSERLQETQYF. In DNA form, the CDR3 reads TGTGCCAGCAGCGAACGGCTCCAAGAGACCCAGTACTTC.

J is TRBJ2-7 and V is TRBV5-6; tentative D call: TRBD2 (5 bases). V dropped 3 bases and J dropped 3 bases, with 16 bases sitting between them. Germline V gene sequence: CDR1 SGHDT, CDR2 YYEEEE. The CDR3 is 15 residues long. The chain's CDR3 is CASSSGLDGGYEQYF. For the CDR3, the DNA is TGTGCCAGCAGCTCGGGGTTGGATGGAGGCTACGAGCAGTACTTC.

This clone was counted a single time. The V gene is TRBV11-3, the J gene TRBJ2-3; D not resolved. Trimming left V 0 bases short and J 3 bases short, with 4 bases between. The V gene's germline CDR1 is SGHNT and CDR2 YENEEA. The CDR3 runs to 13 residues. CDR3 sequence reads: CASSLEHTDTQYF. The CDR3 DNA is TGTGCCAGCAGCTTAGAACATACAGATACGCAGTATTTT.

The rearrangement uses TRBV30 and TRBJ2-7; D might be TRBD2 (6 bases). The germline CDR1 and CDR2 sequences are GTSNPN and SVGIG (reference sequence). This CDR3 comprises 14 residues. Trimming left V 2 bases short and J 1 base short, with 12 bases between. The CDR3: CAWSKLAESYEQYF. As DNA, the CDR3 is TGTGCCTGGAGTAAGTTAGCGGAATCCTACGAGCAGTACTTC.